The clone carrying this T cell receptor beta chain was observed at least ten times. Its target is not known. TCRdb re-called the 5' RACE reads with MiXCR, one entry per CDR3 protein. This table holds fewer than 250,000 distinct CDR3 sequences, over 9.5% found once. This sample stems from a study of CD8 T cells in ankylosing spondylitis. CDR1 and CDR2 (germline): PRHDT, FYEKMQ (reference sequence). The CDR3 is 15 amino acids. The junction had 8 bases not matched to a gene; V was cut back by 2 bases and J by 9 bases. General study results and limits: Apparently characteristic of ankylosing spondylitis blood was a TCR beta motif (eight highly homologous variants).

The sequence derives from a male donor with ankylosing spondylitis or in good health (not recorded which). The chain has TRBV13 and TRBJ2-1; 9 bases line up with TRBD2. Sequencing was performed on blood, either unsorted or a sorted T cell fraction (not recorded which). The CDR3 region has the DNA TGTGCCAGCAGCTTAAGGGGTAGCGGGAGTCCTGAGCAGTTCTTC. Translated: CASSLRGSGSPEQFF. The whole variable domain, remainder taken from reference TRBV13 and TRBJ2-1, is AAGVIQSPRHLIKEKRETATLKCYPIPRHDTVYWYQQGPGQDPQFLISFYEKMQSDKGSIPDRFSAQQFSDYHSELNMSSLELGDSALYFCASSLRGSGSPEQFFGPGTRLTVL.